The 23 T cell receptor beta chains below all came from one sample that was sequenced in a study of blood T cells in healthy people across ages. A second 7 to 11 cycle PCR used barcoded and J-beta primers. TCRdb reprocessed the 5' RACE reads with MiXCR, giving one entry per CDR3 protein. This table holds hundreds of thousands of distinct CDR3 sequences, around 32% found once. The sample consisted of blood. These receptors came from a woman older than 75 in good health.

This clonotype has at least ten counts. The chain is built from TRBV6-1 and TRBJ1-5, with 8 bases that match TRBD1. The trim removed 7 bases at V and 4 bases at J, leaving 3 bases unmatched. Germline loops: CDR1 MNHNS, CDR2 SASEGT. This CDR3 is 13 amino acids long. In nucleotides, the CDR3 is TGTGCCAGCACAGGGGGCAGGAATCAGCCCCAGCATTTT. It yields the protein CASTGGRNQPQHF.

The rearrangement uses TRBV7-8 and TRBJ2-4; D unclear. This CDR3 has 13 amino acids. Germline V gene sequence: CDR1 SGHVS, CDR2 FQNEAQ. The V gene lost 5 bases and the J gene lost 13 bases, with 18 bases spanning the gap. This CDR3 reads CASSPRPNNEQYF. CDR3 nucleotide sequence: TGTGCCAGCAGCCCACGACCGAACAATGAGCAGTACTTC.

This clonotype appeared a few times. V and J are TRBV28 and TRBJ1-5, with 11 bases that match TRBD1. The CDR3 has 14 residues. Germline CDR1 is MDHEN and CDR2 is SYDVKM. After removal of 11 bases from V and 6 bases from J, the junction contained 9 bases not matched to a gene. CDR3 nucleotide sequence: TGTGCCGCGCAGCGGGACAGGGGGGCTCAGCCCCAGCATTTT. Translated, it gives CAAQRDRGAQPQHF.

This clonotype occurred a few times. The chain is built from TRBV12-3 or TRBV12-4 and TRBJ1-1; D not resolved. The V gene lost 2 bases and the J gene lost 1 base, with 11 bases spanning the gap. The length of the CDR3 is 15 residues. Here the CDR3 DNA reads TGTGCCAGCAGTTTAATGGCCGGGAGGAACACTGAAGCTTTCTTT. Its protein is CASSLMAGRNTEAFF.

This clonotype has a count of ten or more. V gene TRBV4-3 combines with J gene TRBJ2-1; TRBD1 might be the D (6 bases). This CDR3 is 14 amino acids long. Trimming cost V 1 base and J 8 bases, with 12 bases left between them. The germline gives CDR1 LGHNA, CDR2 YSLEER. The CDR3 protein is CASSQVSRGDEQFF. The CDR3 DNA is TGCGCCAGCAGCCAAGTCTCCAGGGGCGATGAGCAGTTCTTC.

This clonotype was seen many times. This chain links TRBV5-1 with TRBJ1-1; tentative D call: TRBD1 (5 bases). The CDR3 has 15 amino acids. The germline gives CDR1 SGHRS, CDR2 YFSETQ. Trimming removed 0 bases from V and 2 bases from J, with 11 bases in between. Here the CDR3 reads CASSLVGGANTEAFF. The CDR3 DNA reads as TGCGCCAGCAGCTTGGTTGGGGGAGCCAACACTGAAGCTTTCTTT.

This clonotype was seen many times. J is TRBJ2-5 and V is TRBV4-3; D might be TRBD2 (7 bases). V lost 2 bases to trimming and J lost 4 bases, with 14 bases between them. The CDR3 extends over 15 amino acids. CDR1 is LGHNA and CDR2 is YSLEER in the germline V gene. The CDR3 sequence is CASSQSAGAGETQYF. CDR3 DNA: TGCGCCAGCAGCCAAAGTGCGGGGGCCGGAGAGACCCAGTACTTC.

The J gene is TRBJ1-1, the V gene TRBV2; D gene uncertain. V lost 1 base, J lost 4 bases, and 13 bases lay in between. The CDR3 is 15 amino acids. The germline gives CDR1 SNHLY, CDR2 FYNNEI. CDR3 bases: TGTGCCAGCAGTGAAGGAGGCTCCCTTGGCACTGAAGCTTTCTTT. It yields the protein CASSEGGSLGTEAFF. Variable domain in full (rest from reference TRBV2 and TRBJ1-1): EPEVTQTPSHQVTQMGQEVILRCVPISNHLYFYWYRQILGQKVEFLVSFYNNEISEKSEIFDDQFSVERPDGSNFTLKIRSTKLEDSAMYFCASSEGGSLGTEAFFGQGTRLTVV.

This clonotype was seen ten or more times. The rearrangement joins TRBV15 to TRBJ1-2; D is possibly TRBD1 (6 bases). This CDR3 spans 13 amino acids. Germline assignment: CDR1 LNHNV and CDR2 YYDKDF (reference sequence). V shed 5 bases and J shed 6 bases, with 13 bases lying between them. CDR3 amino acids: CATSATGKHGYTF. In DNA form, the CDR3 reads TGTGCCACCAGCGCTACAGGGAAGCATGGCTACACCTTC.

This clonotype was counted many times. The V and J genes are TRBV20-1 and TRBJ2-7; perhaps TRBD1 as D (5 bases). V dropped 3 bases and J dropped 2 bases, with 17 bases sitting between them. Per germline, CDR1 DFQATT and CDR2 SNEGSKA (reference sequence). This CDR3 comprises 15 residues. The CDR3 coding sequence is TGCAGTGCTAGGCCCCCAGGGTCTGCTACCTACGAGCAGTACTTC. Protein sequence: CSARPPGSATYEQYF.

This clonotype came up many times. The chain's CDR3 is CSARDQPGTGVAGINEQFF. The CDR3 DNA reads TGCAGTGCTAGAGATCAACCCGGGACAGGGGTAGCGGGGATCAATGAGCAGTTCTTC. This chain links TRBV20-1 with TRBJ2-1; 10 bases are a match to TRBD1. The CDR3 has 19 amino acids. V trimming: 0 bases; J trimming: 6 bases; junction bases outside the gene matches: 17. Germline V CDR1 and CDR2: DFQATT, SNEGSKA (reference sequence).

At least ten counts were recorded for this clonotype. The rearrangement uses TRBV5-1 and TRBJ2-6; 9 bases line up with TRBD1. The CDR3 is 18 residues long. Trimming took 4 bases from V and 0 from J; bases not matched to a gene: 8. Germline V gene lookup returns CDR1 SGHRS and CDR2 YFSETQ. CDR3 sequence: CASSARTGVYSGANVLTF. CDR3 nucleotide sequence: TGCGCCAGCAGCGCCAGGACAGGGGTGTACTCTGGGGCCAACGTCCTGACTTTC.

Many counts were recorded for this clonotype. The V gene is TRBV20-1, the J gene TRBJ1-6; 7 bases agree with TRBD1. With 6 bases clipped from V and 6 bases from J, the junction kept 8 bases outside the gene matches. The germline V gene has CDR1 DFQATT and CDR2 SNEGSKA (reference sequence). This CDR3 has 14 residues. CDR3 coding DNA: TGCAGTGCATCCCGACAGGGCGTTAATTCACCCCTCCACTTT. It translates to CSASRQGVNSPLHF.

The count of this clonotype is one. Mismatch with germline at one junction end may stem from a read error. The chain combines TRBV7-2 with TRBJ1-2, with 8 positions matching TRBD1. The germline V gene has CDR1 SGHTA and CDR2 FQGNSA. CDR3 size: 13 residues. DNA for the CDR3: TGTGCCGGCAGTTCGACAGGGGTCTATGGCTACACCTTC. This sequence encodes CAGSSTGVYGYTF.

This clonotype was counted many times. CDR3 DNA: TGTGCCAGCAGTTGGCGAGCGAACACTGAAGCTTTCTTT. Protein: CASSWRANTEAFF. V is TRBV12-3 or TRBV12-4 and J is TRBJ1-1; no definite D call. Trimming took off 4 bases at V and 1 base at J, with 7 bases between the two ends. The length of the CDR3 is 13 residues.

This clonotype was found many times. The chain uses TRBV7-8 and TRBJ2-5; D possibly corresponds to TRBD2 (6 bases). Germline V gene lookup returns CDR1 SGHVS and CDR2 FQNEAQ. The CDR3 runs to 14 residues. Between the trimmed V and J ends, which lost 5 bases and 1 base, there was a span of 11 bases. As DNA, the CDR3 is TGTGCCAGCAGCCTAAGGAGGGTCCAAGAGACCCAGTACTTC. This gives the protein CASSLRRVQETQYF.

The sample holds a few counts of this clonotype. At one boundary the junction diverges from the germline segment, which might be a read error. V usage is TRBV12-3 or TRBV12-4 and J usage is TRBJ2-3; D perhaps matches TRBD2 (6 bases). This CDR3 is built from 15 residues. In DNA, the CDR3 is TGTGCCAGCAGTTTAGCATTCGGGAGAGCAGATATGCAGTATTTT. Its protein product is CASSLAFGRADMQYF.

The CDR3 coding sequence is TGTGCCAGCAGCCAAGGGCTAACCGGGGACAAGGGATTCGATGAGCAGTACTTC. It encodes CASSQGLTGDKGFDEQYF. The gene calls are TRBV3-1 and TRBJ2-5; TRBD1 is a possible D gene (6 bases). CDR1 and CDR2 from the germline V gene are LGHDT and YNNKEL (reference sequence). Trimming took 1 base from V and 11 from J, leaving 29 bases between them. The CDR3 runs to 18 residues.

This clonotype occurred many times. The rearrangement uses TRBV20-1 and TRBJ2-4, with TRBD1 matching 12 bases. This CDR3 is 17 amino acids long. V gave up 2 bases and J gave up 6 bases; unmatched junction bases: 11. The V gene's germline CDR1 is DFQATT and CDR2 SNEGSKA (reference sequence). The CDR3 DNA reads TGCAGTGCTAGACATCCTCGAGGGACAGGGGGCCGAAACATTCAGTACTTC. Protein sequence: CSARHPRGTGGRNIQYF.

V usage is TRBV28 and J usage is TRBJ1-2; no clear D gene. The V and J ends lost 7 bases and 2 bases respectively, with 11 bases between them. The CDR3 has 13 amino acids. In germline, CDR1 is MDHEN, CDR2 SYDVKM. For the CDR3, the DNA is TGTGCCAGCACTCCGGGAGAAAACTATGGCTACACCTTC. Translated, it gives CASTPGENYGYTF.

A note on this clonotype: This may come from a read error, since a much larger clone is one base off. The V gene is TRBV20-1, the J gene TRBJ2-5, with D unresolved. Germline V CDR1 and CDR2: DFQATT, SNEGSKA (reference sequence). CDR3 length: 12 amino acids. CDR3 region: CSARDGPETRYF. CDR3 coding DNA: TGCAGTGCTAGAGATGGGCCGGAGACCCGGTACTTC.

Comments on this clonotype: The conserved final phenylalanine or tryptophan is absent from the CDR3, which likely points to a read error. The genes are TRBV14 and TRBJ2-6; 10 positions match TRBD1. V gave up 5 bases and J gave up 0 bases; unmatched junction bases: 4. Germline CDR1 and CDR2: SGHDN and FVKESK. This CDR3 spans 17 amino acids. CDR3 nucleotides: TGTGCCAGCAGCGTCGGGACAGGGGACTCTGGGGCCAACGTCCTGACTGTC. Protein: CASSVGTGDSGANVLTV.

CDR3 sequence reads: CASSERSYSGANVLTF. In DNA form, the CDR3 reads TGTGCCAGCAGTGAACGCAGTTACTCTGGGGCCAACGTCCTGACTTTC. The chain combines TRBV25-1 with TRBJ2-6, with D uncertain. This CDR3 region has 16 residues. V was pared by 2 bases and J by 0 bases, with 8 bases between. CDR1 is MGHDK, CDR2 SYGVNS, per germline.